Listed below are T cell receptor beta chains from one sample, sequenced in a study of blood T cell repertoires in COVID-19. Sequencing used immunoSEQ multiplex PCR; TCRdb keeps in-frame clones, though not all of them. The repertoire has hundreds of thousands of clones, 86% of them found once; the top ten carry about 5.4%. The sample consisted of peripheral blood. These receptors originate from a woman at least 80 years old with COVID-19, enrolled during active disease. Both conserved end residues are part of each CDR3. D genes are given only for firm matches. The size field is filled for only some rows; it gives once, few, many or a size class.

v_call	j_call	d_call	clone_size	cdr3_aa	cdr3_nt
TRBV4-1	TRBJ1-5	TRBD1	NA	CASSQEGGRQGDQPQHF	TGCGCCAGCAGCCAAGAAGGCGGGCGGCAGGGGGATCAGCCCCAGCATTTT
TRBV5-6	TRBJ1-4	NA	NA	CASSLAGEKATNEKLFF	TGTGCCAGCAGCTTGGCAGGCGAGAAGGCAACTAATGAAAAACTGTTTTTT
TRBV5-5	TRBJ2-1	NA	NA	CASSFPTNEQFF	TGTGCCAGCAGCTTTCCTACCAATGAGCAGTTCTTC
TRBV3-1/TRBV3-2	TRBJ1-1	NA	NA	CASSQGRASTEAFF	TGTGCCAGCAGCCAAGGGAGGGCAAGCACTGAAGCTTTCTTT
TRBV11-3	TRBJ1-1	NA	NA	CASALQGPNTEAFF	TGTGCCAGCGCCCTACAGGGCCCAAACACTGAAGCTTTCTTT
TRBV18	TRBJ1-5	NA	NA	CASSPRGEPQHF	TGTGCCAGCTCACCACGGGGGGAGCCCCAGCATTTT
TRBV3-1/TRBV3-2	TRBJ2-2	NA	NA	CASSQVLLALDRELFF	TGTGCCAGCAGCCAAGTGTTGCTAGCGCTGGACCGGGAGCTGTTTTTT
TRBV19	TRBJ1-1	NA	NA	CASSISVTTRDTEAFF	TGTGCCAGTAGTATATCAGTAACCACGCGGGACACTGAAGCTTTCTTT
TRBV6-1	TRBJ1-1	NA	NA	CASSEALRGSWAEAFF	TGTGCCAGCAGTGAAGCCTTGCGGGGGAGTTGGGCTGAAGCTTTCTTT
TRBV7-2	TRBJ1-1	NA	NA	CASSFWRGNAEAFF	TGTGCCAGCAGCTTCTGGCGCGGGAATGCTGAAGCTTTCTTT
TRBV7-2	TRBJ2-1	TRBD1	NA	CASSLMQGAFYNEQFF	TGTGCCAGCAGCTTAATGCAGGGGGCTTTCTACAATGAGCAGTTCTTC
TRBV7-6	TRBJ2-1	NA	NA	CASSRYRESSYNEQFF	TGTGCCAGCAGCCGTTACAGGGAGAGCTCCTACAATGAGCAGTTCTTC
TRBV5-4	TRBJ2-7	TRBD1	NA	CASNGQGEYEQYF	TGTGCCAGCAACGGACAGGGGGAATACGAGCAGTACTTC
TRBV27	TRBJ1-2	TRBD1	NA	CASSLTGDDGYTF	TGTGCCAGCAGTCTAACAGGGGATGATGGCTACACCTTC
TRBV19	TRBJ1-4	NA	NA	CASIQAGGSNEKLFF	TGTGCCAGTATCCAGGCGGGGGGATCTAATGAAAAACTGTTTTTT
TRBV19	TRBJ1-2	TRBD1	few	CASSIFQGAYGYTF	TGTGCCAGTAGTATTTTCCAGGGGGCCTATGGCTACACCTTC
TRBV2	TRBJ1-1	TRBD1	few	CASRGTGLNTEAFF	TGTGCCAGCAGGGGGACAGGGCTGAACACTGAAGCTTTCTTT
TRBV7-3	TRBJ2-1	NA	NA	CASSRGGSYNEQFF	TGTGCCAGTAGCAGGGGAGGCTCCTACAATGAGCAGTTCTTC
TRBV19	TRBJ2-2	TRBD1	once	CASRTGGNTGELFF	TGTGCCAGCCGGACAGGGGGGAACACCGGGGAGCTGTTTTTT
TRBV6-5	TRBJ2-7	NA	NA	CASRGAPLSSYEQYF	TGTGCCAGCCGGGGGGCCCCACTGAGCTCCTACGAGCAGTACTTC
TRBV24-1	TRBJ2-3	NA	NA	CATSDLRSGGTDTQYF	TGTGCCACCAGTGATTTGAGGTCAGGGGGCACAGATACGCAGTATTTT
TRBV5-1	TRBJ2-3	NA	NA	CASSFGNSPGGTDTQYF	TGCGCCAGCAGCTTTGGTAATTCCCCAGGGGGCACAGATACGCAGTATTTT
TRBV12-5	TRBJ2-2	TRBD1	NA	CASGLGTGGINPGELFF	TGTGCTAGTGGTTTGGGGACAGGGGGCATTAATCCCGGGGAGCTGTTTTTT
TRBV3-1/TRBV3-2	TRBJ1-1	TRBD1	NA	CASSQEQGAAEAFF	TGTGCCAGCAGCCAAGAGCAGGGGGCGGCTGAAGCTTTCTTT
TRBV18	TRBJ2-2	NA	once	CASSPPSPRGGELFF	TGTGCCAGCTCACCACCGAGCCCGAGAGGCGGGGAGCTGTTTTTT
TRBV10-3	TRBJ2-3	TRBD2	NA	CAISETTSGGAGTQYF	TGTGCCATCAGTGAGACCACTAGCGGGGGGGCCGGTACGCAGTATTTT
TRBV19	TRBJ1-5	TRBD1	NA	CASSIQDRGSNQPQHF	TGTGCCAGTAGTATCCAGGACAGGGGAAGCAATCAGCCCCAGCATTTT
TRBV28	TRBJ2-2	TRBD1	NA	CASITPQGVSGELFF	TGTGCCAGTATCACCCCACAGGGGGTTTCCGGGGAGCTGTTTTTT
TRBV7-2	TRBJ1-6	NA	once	CASSLQGLGSYNSPLHF	TGTGCCAGCAGCTTACAGGGGTTGGGGTCCTATAATTCACCCCTCCACTTT
TRBV11-2	TRBJ2-5	NA	NA	CASSSQGRETQYF	TGTGCCAGCAGCTCTCAGGGTAGAGAGACCCAGTACTTC
TRBV5-1	TRBJ2-1	TRBD1	NA	CASGEPGTGANEQFF	TGCGCCAGCGGCGAACCGGGGACAGGGGCCAATGAGCAGTTCTTC
TRBV5-4	TRBJ1-6	NA	few	CASSSDTDYNSPLHF	TGTGCCAGCAGTTCTGACACAGACTATAATTCACCCCTCCACTTT
TRBV19	TRBJ1-1	NA	NA	CASSTIRDTEAFF	TGTGCCAGTAGTACTATCAGGGATACTGAAGCTTTCTTT
TRBV2	TRBJ1-1	NA	NA	CASSVQSFNTEAFF	TGTGCCAGCAGTGTTCAGTCCTTTAACACTGAAGCTTTCTTT
TRBV29-1	TRBJ2-3	NA	NA	CSVESPSSRTYTQYF	TGCAGCGTTGAATCTCCCTCTTCACGCACATATACGCAGTATTTT
TRBV7-9	TRBJ1-4	NA	once	CASSQEGTSNEKLFF	TGTGCCAGCAGCCAAGAGGGGACATCTAATGAAAAACTGTTTTTT
TRBV6-6	TRBJ1-2	NA	NA	CASTSPSGYGYTF	TGTGCCAGCACATCTCCTTCGGGCTATGGCTACACCTTC
TRBV19	TRBJ1-5	TRBD1	NA	CASSLKGQGGNQPQHF	TGTGCCAGTAGCCTAAAGGGACAGGGTGGAAATCAGCCCCAGCATTTT